The 19 T cell receptor beta chains below come from one sample, sequenced in a study of Ad26.COV2.S vaccination and SARS-CoV-2 variants. TCRdb's table, derived via immunoSEQ multiplex PCR, lists solely in-frame clones and lacks some. Of fewer than 150,000 clones in the sample, just over 85% were seen once. Material: peripheral blood, obtained after recovery from COVID-19. Receptors were obtained from a human donor who had recovered from COVID-19.

The chain recombines TRBV6-6 with TRBJ2-7, with a tentative D call TRBD1 (5 bases). Germline assignment: CDR1 MNHNY and CDR2 SVGAGI (reference sequence). The CDR3 runs to 13 residues. Trimming left V 6 bases short and J 5 bases short, with 14 bases between. The chain's CDR3 is CASSKLGAHEQYF. CDR3 DNA: TGTGCCAGCAGCAAGTTAGGGGCTCACGAGCAGTACTTC.

This clone was recorded once. The V and J genes are TRBV5-4 and TRBJ1-1; D uncertain. V gave up 4 bases and J gave up 11 bases, with 24 bases separating them. CDR1 and CDR2 (germline): SGHNT, YYREEE (reference sequence). This CDR3 region has 15 residues. The CDR3 reads CASSMLAHPSREAFF. CDR3 DNA sequence: TGTGCCAGCAGCATGCTAGCCCACCCCAGCCGGGAGGCTTTCTTT.

The chain uses TRBV11-3 and TRBJ2-3; a possible D gene is TRBD1 (6 bases). The CDR3 loop spans 13 amino acids. Germline V lookup: CDR1 SGHNT, CDR2 YENEEA. Trimming pared 5 bases from V and 3 bases from J, leaving 9 bases between. The DNA for the CDR3 is TGTGCCAGCAGCGGCAGGGGAACAGATACGCAGTATTTT. Amino acids: CASSGRGTDTQYF.

V is TRBV6-1 and J is TRBJ1-3, with 8 bases lining up with TRBD1. Germline loops: CDR1 MNHNS, CDR2 SASEGT. The trim removed 2 bases at V and 3 bases at J, leaving 12 bases unmatched. CDR3 length: 18 residues. CDR3 sequence reads: CASSEIVDRALRGNTIYF. As DNA, the CDR3 is TGTGCCAGCAGTGAAATAGTGGACAGGGCTCTCCGTGGAAACACCATATATTTT.

V gene TRBV7-9 combines with J gene TRBJ1-4, with D possibly matching TRBD1 (5 bases). The germline CDR1 and CDR2 sequences are SEHNR and FQNEAQ (reference sequence). V lost 5 bases, J lost 10 bases, and 14 bases lay in between. The CDR3 extends over 13 amino acids. Written as DNA, the CDR3 is TGTGCCAGCAGCAGACTCGGGACGGCAAAACTGTTTTTT. Encoded protein: CASSRLGTAKLFF.

DNA of the CDR3: TGTGCCAGCTCACCATTCCGGGGTAACTATGGCTACACCTTC. Amino acid sequence: CASSPFRGNYGYTF. The chain uses TRBV18 and TRBJ1-2; no firm D call. The length of the CDR3 is 14 residues. Trimming cost V 2 bases and J 1 base, with 8 bases left between them. Germline V gives CDR1 KGHSH, CDR2 LQKENI.

The J gene is TRBJ2-3, the V gene TRBV5-1; 11 bases map to TRBD2. Trimming at V came to 0 bases and at J to 0 bases, leaving 0 bases not matched to a gene. The CDR3 loop spans 16 amino acids. Germline CDR1 SGHRS, CDR2 YFSETQ. CDR3 DNA sequence: TGCGCCAGCAGCTTGGGGACTAGCGGGAGCACAGATACGCAGTATTTT. Translating gives CASSLGTSGSTDTQYF.

The chain links TRBV20-1 to TRBJ2-7; 7 positions match TRBD1. After removal of 3 bases from V and 5 bases from J, the junction contained 4 bases not matched to a gene. Germline-derived CDR1 and CDR2 are DFQATT and SNEGSKA (reference sequence). The CDR3 has 12 residues. CDR3 sequence: CSASTTGNEQYF. Here the CDR3 DNA reads TGCAGTGCTAGTACGACAGGGAACGAGCAGTACTTC.

The chain joins TRBV6-5 to TRBJ2-3; D gene uncertain. Trimming removed 7 bases at V and 0 bases at J, with 14 bases between. Per the germline V gene, CDR1 is MNHEY and CDR2 is SVGAGI. The CDR3 is made up of 15 amino acids. The CDR3 DNA reads TGTGCCAGCACCGAACGGCCAGCTAGCACAGATACGCAGTATTTT. Residues: CASTERPASTDTQYF.

The chain carries TRBV6-1 and TRBJ1-1, with D unresolved. Deletions cut 3 bases from V and 0 bases from J, with 11 bases between. This CDR3 has 15 amino acids. CDR1 MNHNS and CDR2 SASEGT come from the germline V gene. The CDR3: CASSEGWGMNTEAFF. The CDR3 region has the DNA TGTGCCAGCAGTGAGGGATGGGGAATGAACACTGAAGCTTTCTTT.

V is TRBV7-6 and J is TRBJ1-2; TRBD1 aligns across 9 bases. The germline V gene has CDR1 SGHVS and CDR2 FNYEAQ. The CDR3 runs 15 residues. V lost 5 bases and J lost 4; bases outside the gene matches: 8. CDR3 nucleotide sequence: TGTGCCAGCAGCAGTGGAGGGACAGGGAGCTATGGCTACACCTTC. This sequence encodes CASSSGGTGSYGYTF.

The chain joins TRBV7-9 to TRBJ2-5; tentative D call: TRBD2 (6 bases). The CDR3 covers 18 residues. Germline CDR1 is SEHNR and CDR2 is FQNEAQ (reference sequence). Trimming removed 5 bases from V and 2 bases from J, with 24 bases in between. The CDR3 sequence: CASSKSKKTRGRQETQYF. The CDR3 bases are TGTGCCAGCAGCAAGAGTAAAAAGACTAGAGGTAGACAAGAGACCCAGTACTTC.

The chain carries TRBV5-4 and TRBJ2-3; TRBD1 aligns across 7 bases. CDR3 length: 17 amino acids. Unmatched junction bases numbered 14, after V lost 6 bases and J lost 1 base. From germline, CDR1 is SGHNT and CDR2 YYREEE (reference sequence). The CDR3 DNA reads as TGTGCCAGCAACCACAAGGGGGCGAGGATGGGCACAGATACGCAGTATTTT. Amino acid sequence: CASNHKGARMGTDTQYF. The variable domain in full, with the rest retrieved from reference TRBV5-4 and TRBJ2-3, is ETGVTQSPTHLIKTRGQQVTLRCSSQSGHNTVSWYQQALGQGPQFIFQYYREEENGRGNFPPRFSGLQFPNYSSELNVNALELDDSALYLCASNHKGARMGTDTQYFGPGTRLTVL.

V usage is TRBV6-5 and J usage is TRBJ2-7; D may correspond to TRBD1 or TRBD2 (5 bases each). Trimming left V 7 bases short and J 7 bases short, with 11 bases between. Germline V gives CDR1 MNHEY, CDR2 SVGAGI. The CDR3 spans 11 residues. In DNA form, the CDR3 reads TGTGCCAGCAAGGGACGTGGGGAGCAGTACTTC. Amino acids: CASKGRGEQYF.

V is TRBV4-1 and J is TRBJ1-6; possibly TRBD1 for D (6 bases). The length of the CDR3 is 13 residues. V shed 5 bases and J shed 10 bases, with 12 bases lying between them. Germline CDR1 is MGHRA and CDR2 is YSYEKL. CDR3 sequence: CASSDRSESPLHF. The CDR3 DNA follows: TGCGCCAGCAGCGACAGGTCAGAATCACCCCTCCACTTT.

The V and J genes are TRBV30 and TRBJ1-1, with D unclear. This CDR3 comprises 12 residues. Germline V gene lookup returns CDR1 GTSNPN and CDR2 SVGIG (reference sequence). Trimming removed 0 bases at V and 7 bases at J, with 9 bases between. In DNA form, the CDR3 reads TGTGCCTGGAGTGTATCGGGAATTGAAGCTTTCTTT. It codes for CAWSVSGIEAFF.

V gene TRBV3-1 (or the pseudogene TRBV3-2) combines with J gene TRBJ1-4; D gene uncertain. This CDR3 region has 12 residues. Germline CDR1 and CDR2: LGHDT and YNNKEL (reference sequence). V was shortened by 8 bases and J by 5 bases, with 9 bases between the two germline ends. Here the CDR3 reads CASAGENEKLFF. The CDR3 nucleotides read TGTGCCAGCGCGGGAGAAAATGAAAAACTGTTTTTT.

The rearrangement joins TRBV2 to TRBJ1-1, with 12 positions matching TRBD1. The CDR3 sequence is 14 residues long. Per the germline V gene, CDR1 is SNHLY and CDR2 is FYNNEI. V dropped 11 bases and J dropped 4; count of bases not matched to a gene: 8. The CDR3 here is CARWDRGHATEAFF. CDR3 nucleotide sequence: TGTGCCCGATGGGACAGGGGGCATGCCACTGAAGCTTTCTTT.

V usage is TRBV19 and J usage is TRBJ2-3, with unresolved D. The CDR3 sequence is 12 residues long. In germline, CDR1 is LNHDA, CDR2 SQIVND (reference sequence). V was pared by 5 bases and J by 1 base, with 4 bases between. CDR3 in DNA: TGTGCCAGTAGTCAGGGCACAGATACGCAGTATTTT. Protein: CASSQGTDTQYF. Filled out from reference TRBV19 and TRBJ2-3, the complete variable domain reads DGGITQSPKYLFRKEGQNVTLSCEQNLNHDAMYWYRQDPGQGLRLIYYSQIVNDFQKGDIAEGYSVSREKKESFPLTVTSAQKNPTAFYLCASSQGTDTQYFGPGTRLTVL.